This T cell receptor beta chain was recovered during a study of T cell repertoires in cytomegalovirus infection. Trimming took off 6 bases at V and 4 bases at J, with 16 bases between the two ends. The V gene's germline CDR1 is ENHRY and CDR2 SYGVKD. The CDR3 extends over 14 amino acids. TCRdb re-derived calls from the reads in MiXCR, one entry per CDR3 protein. Among under 850,000 distinct CDR3 sequences listed, 35% were seen once. This clonotype turned up a few times. The antigen is undetermined. Study-level findings and limits: Across the ex vivo response, the dominant clonotypes were HLA-C-restricted CMV-specific TCR beta clonotypes. Summed frequency of shared TCR beta families picked out CMV carriers who also had the relevant HLA.

The sequencing input was PBMCs. The rearrangement links TRBV10-3 to TRBJ2-7; D tentatively fits TRBD1 or TRBD2 (5 bases each). The origin of this receptor is a human donor in good health (CMV status not recorded). Some clones in this sample may be carry-over from other donors' samples. The CDR3 loop reads CAIRGGGIGYEQYF. The CDR3 DNA follows: TGTGCCATCAGAGGTGGGGGAATCGGATACGAGCAGTACTTC.